Detailed here is one TCR beta chain. Antigen unknown. One end of the junction is discordant with germline, which a read error may explain. Other DNA sequences from this sample encode an identical CDR3 as well. This specimen belongs to a study of cytomegalovirus exposure and HLA in healthy donors. Study summary: The early release's HLA-typed donors yielded 65 million to 85 million unique TCRs.

Germline V gene sequence: CDR1 SEHNR, CDR2 FQNEAQ (reference sequence). The CDR3 is 15 residues long. Study findings and constraints: In vitro checks showed that a few CMV-associated chains really do target CMV antigens.

PCR employed 60 Vbeta and 13 Jbeta primers. Profiled with immunoSEQ multiplex PCR; TCRdb holds only in-frame clones, not every one. The sample lists around 200,000 clones; about 84% were seen once. The chain has TRBV7-9 and TRBJ2-1; 7 bases match TRBD1. The sample comprised PBMCs. This clonotype originated in a man aged 45-65 years in good health and CMV-seronegative. This CDR3 is CSSSFPTGNYNEQFF. Written as DNA, the CDR3 is TGTTCCAGCAGCTTCCCGACAGGGAACTACAATGAGCAGTTCTTC.